This TCR beta chain was obtained from a study of T-cell reconstitution after alpha-beta-depleted transplantation in children. Study-level points and caveats: T cells produced anew were the main source of T-cell counts and diversity one year after transplant. Expanded graft clones numbering several hundred reportedly gave rise to alpha-beta T cells about two months after transplant. Diversity of TCRbeta at day 60 was high in some patients, arising from surviving recipient T cells and thymic progenitors.

Molecular barcoding with unique molecular identifiers was used for the TCRbeta library. MiXCR, run by TCRdb on the PCR reads, gives a single entry per CDR3 protein. This table holds some 80,000 distinct CDR3 sequences, approximately 18% found once. A word on this clonotype: Its antigen is undetermined.

CDR3 size: 15 residues. V was pared by 5 bases and J by 4 bases, with 8 bases of the junction left unmatched. Germline assignment: CDR1 SEHNR and CDR2 FQNEAQ (reference sequence). The clonotype originates from a male patient between 2 and 9 years old who had a stem cell transplant for acute lymphoblastic leukemia, so the T cells may come from the graft donor. Sequenced here: PBMCs, mostly from graft donor cells, sampled 360 days after TCRalphabeta/CD19-depleted stem cell transplant. The J gene is TRBJ1-1, the V gene TRBV7-9; TRBD1 matches 9 bases. The CDR3 loop reads CASSGDREIGTEAFF. The CDR3 DNA follows: TGTGCCAGCAGCGGGGACAGGGAGATCGGCACTGAAGCTTTCTTT.